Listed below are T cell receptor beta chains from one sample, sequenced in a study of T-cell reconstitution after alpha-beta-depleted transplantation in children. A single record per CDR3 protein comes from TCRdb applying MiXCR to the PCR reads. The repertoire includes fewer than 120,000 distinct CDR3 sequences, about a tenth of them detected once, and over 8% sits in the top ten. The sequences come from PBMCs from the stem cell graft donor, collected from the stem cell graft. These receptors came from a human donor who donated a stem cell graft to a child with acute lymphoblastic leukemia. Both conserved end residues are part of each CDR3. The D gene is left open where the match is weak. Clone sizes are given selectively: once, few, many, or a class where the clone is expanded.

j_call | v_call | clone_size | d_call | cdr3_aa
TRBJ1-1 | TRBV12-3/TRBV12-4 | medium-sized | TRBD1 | CASRPNRGNTEAFF
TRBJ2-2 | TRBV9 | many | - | CASKEGGPNTGELFF
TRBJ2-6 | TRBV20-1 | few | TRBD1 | CCARQGASSGANVLTF
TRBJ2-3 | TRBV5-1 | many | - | CASSLQGLKTDTQYF
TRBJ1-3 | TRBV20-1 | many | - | CSARIQEDTIYF
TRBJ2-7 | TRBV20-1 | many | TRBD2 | CSARDGGGAYEQYF
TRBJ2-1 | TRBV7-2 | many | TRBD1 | CASRDRDRSHNEQFF
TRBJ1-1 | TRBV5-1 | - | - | CASSLHGAANTESFF
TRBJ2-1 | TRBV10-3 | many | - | CAISARTDEQFF
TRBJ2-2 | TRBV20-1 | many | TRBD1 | CSARDRDTGELFF
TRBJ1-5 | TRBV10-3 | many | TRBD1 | CAISTGTGKIQPQHF
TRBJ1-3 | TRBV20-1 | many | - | CSARASGNTIYF
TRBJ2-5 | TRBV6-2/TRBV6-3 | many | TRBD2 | CASSYRLAGETQYF
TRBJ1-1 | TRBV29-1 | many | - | CSILRPPQAEAFF
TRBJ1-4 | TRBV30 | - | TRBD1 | CAWSAQTGINEKLFF
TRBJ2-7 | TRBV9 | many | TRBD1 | CASSQDGTGRDEQYF